What follows is one T cell receptor beta chain and its context. The antigen it recognizes is unknown. No clone much larger than this one lies a single base away; base qualities are absent. Patients had resection either for delayed recurrence of a solitary brain metastasis or for synchronous oligometastatic disease. To avoid including cancers other than NSCLC, any patient with a history of multiple malignancies was excluded. Tumor areas were macrodissected from about 5 deparaffinized approximately 9.2 um unstained sections under guidance from marked H&E slides. All specimens were formalin-fixed and paraffin-embedded (FFPE). The AllPrep DNA/RNA FFPE Kit was used to extract genomic DNA. These data belong to a study of T cells in lung cancer brain metastases (dated by TCRdb to 2016 to 2019). As for the study more broadly: Of the 20 or so patients, about 16 had a history of tobacco use, with a median of 40 pack-years. Primary and metastatic specimens both had an average DNA integrity number of approximately 3.9, with no significant difference between the two sites. Of the approximately 21 patients, roughly 17 received no interval therapy between resection of the primary and resection of the metastasis. A median interval of approximately 350 days was observed between acquisition of the primary and brain metastasis specimens. The study compared TCR beta CDR3 repertoires between fully resected primary non-small cell lung cancers and paired brain metastases. A cohort of around 20 patients was included, from whom roughly 40 specimens were contributed, with one primary lung lesion and one brain metastasis obtained from each patient. The median age of the patients at first diagnosis was roughly 50 years, and the group included about 9 males and about a dozen females. Here is what the overall study found, with its caveats: Retrieval of the complete infiltrating T cell repertoire may have been prevented by DNA fragmentation in FFPE samples. Significantly fewer unique productive clones were found in brain metastases than in paired primaries (median 1540 versus 4551). Most clones were specific to a single lesion, and paired lesions overlapped only to a limited degree (mean Morisita index around 0.2). The ten most abundant clones accounted for a significantly larger fraction of the repertoire in brain metastases than in primaries, which suggests clonal expansion. The study could not control for the effects of preoperative corticosteroids on T cell infiltration in brain metastases.

Between 2.24 and 4.92 ug genomic DNA was input per sample, and equal DNA input was given to paired samples. TCR beta libraries were constructed in two PCR steps with the immunoSEQ hsTCRbeta Kit, which uses multiplexed V and J gene primers. Pooled libraries with positive and negative controls were sequenced on an Illumina MiSeq using a 100-cycle paired-end protocol. Under the source paper's analysis protocol: Raw data were processed by the immunoSEQ vendor into normalized, annotated TCR beta repertoire reports. Richness was defined as the number of unique clones by nucleotide sequence, and the iChao1 and Efron-Thisted estimators were used to extrapolate total richness. Paired lesions were characterized and compared using Pielou's evenness, Simpson's index, top-ten clone proportional abundance, and the Morisita overlap index. This immuneACCESS table, as held by TCRdb, lists in-frame sequences with V and J called but not all clones. Of the missing ones, under half trace to an unresolved V gene in checked studies; the others have no known cause. D and trimming were read from the DNA, whereas the V and J calls and clone size are those reported in that table. This sample lists approximately 3,000 clones; about 85% were detected once. About 7.7% of the sample lies in the top ten.

The CDR3 goes from the cysteine to the phenylalanine over 15 residues. The sequence is cut down to CDR3 DNA, 45 bases in frame from base 1. The CDR1 and CDR2 encoded by the germline V gene are SGHDT and YYEEEE. Trimming removed 5 bases from V and 4 bases from J; the gene matches leave 12 bases unexplained. Material for sequencing was tumor tissue from the primary lung tumor. Sample cell subset or site, as interpreted from the label and publication: primary lung cancer lesion. This clonotype was sampled from a woman in her sixties with non-small cell lung cancer. This sequence uses TRBV5-6 and TRBJ2-7, with 7 junctional bases fitting TRBD2. Here the CDR3 is given as CASSGGTGRQYEQYF. The nucleotides are TGTGCCAGCAGTGGGGGGACCGGGAGGCAGTACGAGCAGTACTTC.